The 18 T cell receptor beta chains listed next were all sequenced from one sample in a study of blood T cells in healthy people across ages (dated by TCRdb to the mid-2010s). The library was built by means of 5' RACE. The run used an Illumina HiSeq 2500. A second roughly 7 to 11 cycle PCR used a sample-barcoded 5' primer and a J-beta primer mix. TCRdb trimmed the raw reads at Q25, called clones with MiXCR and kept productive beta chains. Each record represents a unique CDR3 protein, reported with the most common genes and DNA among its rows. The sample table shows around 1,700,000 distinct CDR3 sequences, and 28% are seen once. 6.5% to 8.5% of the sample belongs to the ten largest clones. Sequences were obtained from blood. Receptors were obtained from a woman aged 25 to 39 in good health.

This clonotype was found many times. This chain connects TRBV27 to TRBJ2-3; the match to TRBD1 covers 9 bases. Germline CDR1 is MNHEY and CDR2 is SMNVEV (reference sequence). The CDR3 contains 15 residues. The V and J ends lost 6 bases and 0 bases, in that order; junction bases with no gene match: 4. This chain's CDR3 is CASSDRGISTDTQYF. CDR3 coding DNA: TGTGCCAGCAGCGACAGGGGGATTAGCACAGATACGCAGTATTTT.

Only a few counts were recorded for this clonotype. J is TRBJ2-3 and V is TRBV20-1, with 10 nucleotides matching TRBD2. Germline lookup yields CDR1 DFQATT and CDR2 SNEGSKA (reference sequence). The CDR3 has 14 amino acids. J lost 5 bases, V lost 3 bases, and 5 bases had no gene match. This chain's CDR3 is CSASPSGRGDTQYF. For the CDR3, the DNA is TGCAGTGCTAGCCCTAGCGGGAGAGGAGATACGCAGTATTTT.

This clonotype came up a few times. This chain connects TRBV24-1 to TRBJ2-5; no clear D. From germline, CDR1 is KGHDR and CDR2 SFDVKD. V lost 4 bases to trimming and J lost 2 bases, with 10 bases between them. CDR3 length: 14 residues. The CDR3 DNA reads TGTGCCACCAGTGAGGCCAGCCAACAAGAGACCCAGTACTTC. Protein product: CATSEASQQETQYF.

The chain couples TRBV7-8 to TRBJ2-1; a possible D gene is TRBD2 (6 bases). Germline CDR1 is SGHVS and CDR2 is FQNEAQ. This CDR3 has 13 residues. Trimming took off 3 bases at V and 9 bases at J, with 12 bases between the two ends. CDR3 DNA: TGTGCCAGCAGCTTGGAGGAGGGCAGTGAGCAGTTCTTC. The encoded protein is CASSLEEGSEQFF.

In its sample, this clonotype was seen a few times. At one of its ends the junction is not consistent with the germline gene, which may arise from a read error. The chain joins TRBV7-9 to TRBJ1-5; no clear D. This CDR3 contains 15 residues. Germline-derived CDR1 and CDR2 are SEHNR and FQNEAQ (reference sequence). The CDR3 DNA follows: TGTGCCGGCAGCCAAGCGCGAGGGCAGCCACAGCCCCAGCATTTT. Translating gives CAGSQARGQPQPQHF. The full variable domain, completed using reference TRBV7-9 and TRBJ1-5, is DTGVSQNPRHKITKRGQNVTFRCDPISEHNRLYWYRQTLGQGPEFLTYFQNEAQLEKSRLLSDRFSAERPKGSFSTLEIQRTEQGDSAMYLCAGSQARGQPQPQHFGDGTRLSIL.

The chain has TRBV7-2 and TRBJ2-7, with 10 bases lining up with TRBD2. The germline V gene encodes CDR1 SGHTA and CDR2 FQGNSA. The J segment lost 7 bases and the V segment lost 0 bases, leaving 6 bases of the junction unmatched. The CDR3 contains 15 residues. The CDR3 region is CASSLAPSGSGEQYF. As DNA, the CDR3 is TGTGCCAGCAGCTTAGCGCCTAGCGGGAGTGGTGAGCAGTACTTC.

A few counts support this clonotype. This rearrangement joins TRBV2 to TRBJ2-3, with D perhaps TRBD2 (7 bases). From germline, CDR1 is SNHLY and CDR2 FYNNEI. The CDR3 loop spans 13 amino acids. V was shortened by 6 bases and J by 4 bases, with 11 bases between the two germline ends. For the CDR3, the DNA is TGTGCCAGCAGAGGGGAGGGGGCAGATACGCAGTATTTT. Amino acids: CASRGEGADTQYF. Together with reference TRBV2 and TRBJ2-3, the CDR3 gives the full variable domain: EPEVTQTPSHQVTQMGQEVILRCVPISNHLYFYWYRQILGQKVEFLVSFYNNEISEKSEIFDDQFSVERPDGSNFTLKIRSTKLEDSAMYFCASRGEGADTQYFGPGTRLTVL.

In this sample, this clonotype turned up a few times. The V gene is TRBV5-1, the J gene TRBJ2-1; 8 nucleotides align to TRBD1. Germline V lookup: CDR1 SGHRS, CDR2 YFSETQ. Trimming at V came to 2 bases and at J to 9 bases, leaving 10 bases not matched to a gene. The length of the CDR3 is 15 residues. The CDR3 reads CASSFGQGGGSEQFF. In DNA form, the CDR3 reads TGCGCCAGCAGCTTCGGACAGGGTGGAGGTAGTGAGCAGTTCTTC.

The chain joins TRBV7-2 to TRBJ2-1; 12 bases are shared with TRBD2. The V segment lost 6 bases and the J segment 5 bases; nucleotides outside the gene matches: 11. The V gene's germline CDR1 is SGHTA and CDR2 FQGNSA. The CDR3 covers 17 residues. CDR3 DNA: TGTGCCAGCAGTCCCCTAGCGGGAGGGCTGGGACACAATGAGCAGTTCTTC. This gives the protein CASSPLAGGLGHNEQFF.

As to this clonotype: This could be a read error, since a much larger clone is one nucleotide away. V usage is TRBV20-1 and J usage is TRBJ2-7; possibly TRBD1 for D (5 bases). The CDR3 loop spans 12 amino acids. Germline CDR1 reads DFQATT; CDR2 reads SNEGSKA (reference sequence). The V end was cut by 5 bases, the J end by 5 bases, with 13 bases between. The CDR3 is CSAAPQDNEQYF. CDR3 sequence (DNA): TGCAGTGCTGCACCACAGGATAACGAGCAGTACTTC.

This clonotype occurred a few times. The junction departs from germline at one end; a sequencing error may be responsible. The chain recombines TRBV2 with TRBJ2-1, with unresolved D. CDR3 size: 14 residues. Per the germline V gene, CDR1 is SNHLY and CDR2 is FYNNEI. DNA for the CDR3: TGTTCCAGCAGTGGAGATGTGGCCTACAATGAGCAGTTCTTC. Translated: CSSSGDVAYNEQFF.

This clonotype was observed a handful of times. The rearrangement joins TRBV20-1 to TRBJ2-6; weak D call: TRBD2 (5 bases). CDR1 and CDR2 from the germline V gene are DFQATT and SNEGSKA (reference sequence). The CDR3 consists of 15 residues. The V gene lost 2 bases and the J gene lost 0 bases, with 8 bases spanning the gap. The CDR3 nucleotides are TGCAGTGCTAGAATCGGGGACTCTGGGGCCAACGTCCTGACTTTC. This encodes CSARIGDSGANVLTF.

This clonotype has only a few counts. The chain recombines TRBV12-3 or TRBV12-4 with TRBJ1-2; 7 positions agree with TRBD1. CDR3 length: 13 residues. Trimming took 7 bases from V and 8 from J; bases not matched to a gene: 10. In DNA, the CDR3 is TGTGCCAGCAACGACAGGGTACTCGACGGCTACACCTTC. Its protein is CASNDRVLDGYTF.

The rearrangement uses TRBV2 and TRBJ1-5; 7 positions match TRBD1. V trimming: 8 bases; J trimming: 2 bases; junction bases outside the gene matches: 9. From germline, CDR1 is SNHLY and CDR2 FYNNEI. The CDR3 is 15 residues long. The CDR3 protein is CASLADRAGNQPQHF. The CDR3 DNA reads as TGTGCCAGCTTAGCAGACAGGGCTGGCAATCAGCCCCAGCATTTT.

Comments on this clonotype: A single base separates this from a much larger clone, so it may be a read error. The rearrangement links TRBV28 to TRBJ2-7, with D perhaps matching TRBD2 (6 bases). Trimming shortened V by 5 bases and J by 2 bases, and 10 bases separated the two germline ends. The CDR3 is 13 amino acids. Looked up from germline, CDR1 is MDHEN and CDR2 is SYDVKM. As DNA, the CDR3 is TGTGCCAGCAGTCCGTGGGGGGCCTACGAGCAGTACTTC. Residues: CASSPWGAYEQYF.

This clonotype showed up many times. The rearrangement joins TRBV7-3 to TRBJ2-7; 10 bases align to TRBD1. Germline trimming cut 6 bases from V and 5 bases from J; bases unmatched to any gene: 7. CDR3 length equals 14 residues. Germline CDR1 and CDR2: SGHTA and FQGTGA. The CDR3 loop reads CASSTGTGANEQYF. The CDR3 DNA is TGTGCCAGCAGTACCGGGACAGGGGCCAACGAGCAGTACTTC.

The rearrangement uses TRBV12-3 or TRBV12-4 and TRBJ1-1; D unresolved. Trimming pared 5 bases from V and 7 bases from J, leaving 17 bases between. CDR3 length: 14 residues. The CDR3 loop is CASSQEGMRREAFF. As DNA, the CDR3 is TGTGCCAGCAGTCAGGAAGGTATGCGGCGTGAAGCTTTCTTT.

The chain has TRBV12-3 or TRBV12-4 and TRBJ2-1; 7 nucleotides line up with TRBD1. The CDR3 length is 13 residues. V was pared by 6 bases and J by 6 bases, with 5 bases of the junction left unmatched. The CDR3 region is CASRRTGINEQFF. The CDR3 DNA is TGTGCCAGCAGGAGGACAGGCATCAATGAGCAGTTCTTC.